This T cell receptor beta chain emerged from a study of blood T cells in healthy people across ages. With regard to this clonotype: What it binds is not known.

Healthy Caucasian individuals from Russia aged 6 to 90 were enrolled as donors. Drawn from each donor were about 9 milliliters of peripheral blood. The authors ran a second PCR of about 7 to 11 cycles using a sample-barcoded 5' primer and a J-beta primer mix. The authors tagged each cDNA molecule using a template-switch adaptor with 12 random nucleotides. A single record per CDR3 protein comes from TCRdb applying MiXCR to the 5' RACE reads. This sample has nearly 800,000 distinct CDR3 sequences, with about 61% found just once. Study-wide results and caveats: Age showed a roughly linear inverse relationship with TCR beta diversity per million T cells.

The origin of this receptor is a man aged 35 to 55 in good health. The sample comprised blood.

The CDR3 loop is CASSENLLTEGGETQYF. The CDR3 DNA is TGTGCCAGCAGTGAAAACCTTTTGACAGAGGGTGGGGAGACCCAGTACTTC. The chain couples TRBV6-1 to TRBJ2-5; either TRBD1 or TRBD2 may supply D (5 bases each). The V end lost 2 bases, the J end lost 5 bases, and 21 bases lay between the germline ends. This CDR3 comprises 17 residues. Germline assignment: CDR1 MNHNS and CDR2 SASEGT.